The 21 T cell receptor beta chains reported below all come from one sample, sequenced in a study of OX40 agonist ivuxolimab in advanced cancers. This table comes from immunoSEQ multiplex PCR, and its TCRdb copy is limited to in-frame clones, with some not included. The table lists over 50,000 clones, about 84% of them singletons. Sample: CD4+ or CD8+ T cells sorted from blood, taken in a trial of the OX40 agonist ivuxolimab. Receptors were obtained from an adult with an advanced solid tumor such as melanoma, head and neck, liver or kidney cancer.

The V call is TRBV27, the J call TRBJ2-5; 15 bases map to TRBD2. CDR3 length: 20 amino acids. Trimming at V came to 2 bases and at J to 4 bases, leaving 14 bases not matched to a gene. The germline V gene has CDR1 MNHEY and CDR2 SMNVEV (reference sequence). CDR3 nucleotide sequence: TGTGCCAGCAGTTTAACGAGGTGGACTAGCGGGGGGGCCGGCCCAGAGACCCAGTACTTC. Protein product: CASSLTRWTSGGAGPETQYF.

The chain links TRBV4-3 to TRBJ1-1, with 9 bases matching TRBD1. CDR1 and CDR2 (germline): LGHNA, YSLEER. The CDR3 covers 15 residues. V dropped 1 base and J dropped 6; count of bases not matched to a gene: 6. CDR3 DNA sequence: TGCGCCAGCAGCCAAGGAACACAGGGGGCTCCTGAAGCTTTCTTT. Translated, it gives CASSQGTQGAPEAFF.

The gene calls are TRBV6-6 and TRBJ1-1; 10 nucleotides line up with TRBD1. Trimming cost V 5 bases and J 5 bases; bases outside gene matches: 11. Per germline, CDR1 MNHNY and CDR2 SVGAGI (reference sequence). This CDR3 spans 16 amino acids. In DNA, the CDR3 is TGTGCCAGCAGTGTCCGGGACAGGGGATGGGAAACTGAAGCTTTCTTT. This codes for CASSVRDRGWETEAFF.

The chain links TRBV5-1 to TRBJ1-3, with 9 bases aligning to TRBD1. This CDR3 has 15 amino acids. The J segment lost 2 bases and the V segment lost 4 bases, leaving 4 bases of the junction unmatched. Per germline, CDR1 SGHRS and CDR2 YFSETQ. The CDR3 reads CASSPRQGAGNTIYF. The CDR3 DNA sequence: TGCGCCAGCAGCCCCAGACAGGGGGCTGGAAACACCATATATTTT.

The sample holds a few counts of this clone. This sequence joins TRBV5-1 and TRBJ1-3, with unresolved D. Germline V CDR1 and CDR2: SGHRS, YFSETQ. The CDR3 contains 16 residues. V was cut by 0 bases and J by 0 bases, with 10 bases left in between. This CDR3 is CASSLDPGPSGNTIYF. CDR3 sequence (DNA): TGCGCCAGCAGCTTGGATCCGGGTCCCTCTGGAAACACCATATATTTT.

The chain has TRBV7-2 and TRBJ1-3; D is ambiguous. The CDR3 extends over 15 amino acids. V was trimmed by 10 bases and J by 0 bases, leaving 16 bases between them. Per the germline V gene, CDR1 is SGHTA and CDR2 is FQGNSA. CDR3 region: CAIGSHRGSGNTIYF. In DNA, the CDR3 is TGTGCCATCGGTAGCCATAGAGGCTCTGGAAACACCATATATTTT.

This sequence joins TRBV5-1 and TRBJ2-5, with unresolved D. The better agreement between TRBJ2-7 and the DNA end casts doubt on the J call. The CDR3 is made up of 13 amino acids. CDR1 SGHRS and CDR2 YFSETQ come from the germline V gene. The CDR3 coding sequence is TGCGCCAGCAGCCCATACACTTCCTACGAGCAGTACTTC. Translating gives CASSPYTSYEQYF.

The gene calls are TRBV11-3 and TRBJ2-7; the match to TRBD2 covers 10 bases. Losses at the gene ends were 7 bases for V and 0 bases for J; bases not matched to a gene: 3. CDR1 is SGHNT, CDR2 YENEEA, per germline. CDR3 length equals 14 residues. CDR3 residues: CASKLAGSSYEQYF. CDR3 DNA sequence: TGTGCCAGCAAACTAGCGGGGAGCTCCTACGAGCAGTACTTC.

This clone has a handful of counts. This sequence joins TRBV30 and TRBJ1-5, with D perhaps TRBD1 (5 bases). CDR1 and CDR2 (germline): GTSNPN, SVGIG (reference sequence). V shed 1 base and J shed 3 bases, with 7 bases lying between them. CDR3 length: 13 amino acids. For the CDR3, the DNA is TGTGCCTGGAGTGAGGGGACCAATCAGCCCCAGCATTTT. Residues: CAWSEGTNQPQHF.

There are a few counts of this clone. V usage is TRBV2 and J usage is TRBJ1-1; D call uncertain. CDR3 size: 13 residues. The V end was cut by 6 bases, the J end by 1 base, with 9 bases between. The germline CDR1 and CDR2 sequences are SNHLY and FYNNEI. CDR3 loop: CASRFGSNTEAFF. CDR3 in DNA: TGTGCCAGCAGGTTCGGGTCGAACACTGAAGCTTTCTTT.

The genes are TRBV6-6 and TRBJ2-2; possibly TRBD1 or TRBD2 for D (5 bases each). This CDR3 has 14 residues. Germline lookup yields CDR1 MNHNY and CDR2 SVGAGI (reference sequence). Trimming pared 5 bases from V and 6 bases from J, leaving 13 bases between. The CDR3 sequence: CASSARRDPGELFF. DNA of the CDR3: TGTGCCAGCAGTGCGCGCAGGGACCCCGGGGAGCTGTTTTTT.

The chain couples TRBV5-6 to TRBJ2-7; D ambiguous. Germline lookup yields CDR1 SGHDT and CDR2 YYEEEE. V was clipped by 1 base and J by 3 bases, with 8 bases between them. The CDR3 contains 13 residues. Here the CDR3 DNA reads TGTGCCAGCAGCTTGAAGAGTAGCTACGAGCAGTACTTC. Translating gives CASSLKSSYEQYF.

The CDR3: CASSLGGGASETQYF. CDR3 sequence (DNA): TGTGCCAGCAGCTTGGGAGGGGGGGCCTCAGAGACCCAGTACTTC. The chain recombines TRBV5-4 with TRBJ2-5; possibly TRBD2 for D (7 bases). The CDR3 runs to 15 residues. The V gene lost 0 bases and the J gene lost 4 bases, with 13 bases spanning the gap. Germline assignment: CDR1 SGHNT and CDR2 YYREEE (reference sequence). Using reference TRBV5-4 and TRBJ2-5 for the parts outside the CDR3, the full variable domain is ETGVTQSPTHLIKTRGQQVTLRCSSQSGHNTVSWYQQALGQGPQFIFQYYREEENGRGNFPPRFSGLQFPNYSSELNVNALELDDSALYLCASSLGGGASETQYFGPGTRLLVL.

The chain has TRBV6-1 and TRBJ2-6; D remains unclear. V gave up 7 bases and J gave up 0 bases, with 10 bases separating them. Germline CDR1 is MNHNS and CDR2 is SASEGT. This CDR3 has 15 residues. CDR3: CASTPVISGANVLTF. As DNA, the CDR3 is TGTGCCAGCACTCCGGTTATCTCTGGGGCCAACGTCCTGACTTTC.

The rearrangement links TRBV9 to TRBJ2-7; 7 bases line up with TRBD1. CDR1 is SGDLS and CDR2 is YYNGEE in the germline V gene. With V trimmed by 1 base and J by 6 bases, 1 base remained unmatched. This CDR3 has 12 amino acids. CDR3 DNA: TGTGCCAGCAGCGTAAACAGGGGCGAGCAGTACTTC. It encodes CASSVNRGEQYF.

This clone was seen a single time. The genes are TRBV7-6 and TRBJ2-3; 13 positions agree with TRBD2. This CDR3 is built from 17 residues. Trimming at V came to 4 bases and at J to 1 base, leaving 5 bases not matched to a gene. In germline, CDR1 is SGHVS, CDR2 FNYEAQ. The CDR3 here is CASSSTSGGAGTDTQYF. The CDR3 region has the DNA TGTGCCAGCAGCTCCACTAGCGGGGGGGCGGGCACAGATACGCAGTATTTT.

J is TRBJ1-1 and V is TRBV11-1; TRBD1 is a possible D gene (5 bases). Trimming removed 0 bases from V and 1 base from J, with 12 bases in between. The CDR3 is 16 amino acids. Per the germline V gene, CDR1 is SGHAT and CDR2 is FQDESV (reference sequence). The CDR3 region is CASSLAIVRANTEAFF. CDR3 DNA sequence: TGTGCCAGCAGCTTAGCAATTGTCAGGGCGAACACTGAAGCTTTCTTT.

For this clone: Relative to the germline gene, one junction end is altered; a read error may explain this. The rearrangement joins TRBV2 to TRBJ2-7, with a weak D call TRBD1 (5 bases). The germline V gene encodes CDR1 SNHLY and CDR2 FYNNEI. This CDR3 comprises 13 residues. CDR3 sequence reads: CASREDRHYEQYF. As DNA, the CDR3 is TGTGCCAGCAGGGAAGACAGACACTACGAGCAGTACTTC.

The chain employs TRBV5-6 and TRBJ2-7, with D possibly TRBD1 on 6 matching bases. V was cut by 0 bases and J by 2 bases, with 12 bases left in between. CDR3 size: 15 residues. Germline V gene lookup returns CDR1 SGHDT and CDR2 YYEEEE. The CDR3 spells CASSLGHRVTYEQYF. CDR3 bases: TGTGCCAGCAGCTTGGGCCACAGGGTTACCTACGAGCAGTACTTC. The full variable domain, completed using reference TRBV5-6 and TRBJ2-7, is DAGVTQSPTHLIKTRGQQVTLRCSPKSGHDTVSWYQQALGQGPQFIFQYYEEEERQRGNFPDRFSGHQFPNYSSELNVNALLLGDSALYLCASSLGHRVTYEQYFGPGTRLTVT.

This sequence joins TRBV28 and TRBJ2-5, with D tentatively TRBD1 (6 bases). The end of the DNA aligns better with TRBJ2-7, so the J call may be wrong. Germline CDR1 and CDR2: MDHEN and SYDVKM. The CDR3 consists of 12 residues. In nucleotides, the CDR3 is TGTGCCAGCAGCCTACAGGGTTACGAGCAGTACTTC. Its translation: CASSLQGYEQYF.

This chain connects TRBV7-5 to TRBJ1-4; the DNA was not used to check the table's D call, TRBD1. TRBV7-5 is described as a pseudogene. This CDR3 contains 17 residues. CDR3: CARSEDKTGTANEKLFF. In nucleotides, the CDR3 is TGTGCCAGAAGCGAAGATAAGACCGGGACAGCTAATGAAAAACTGTTTTTT.